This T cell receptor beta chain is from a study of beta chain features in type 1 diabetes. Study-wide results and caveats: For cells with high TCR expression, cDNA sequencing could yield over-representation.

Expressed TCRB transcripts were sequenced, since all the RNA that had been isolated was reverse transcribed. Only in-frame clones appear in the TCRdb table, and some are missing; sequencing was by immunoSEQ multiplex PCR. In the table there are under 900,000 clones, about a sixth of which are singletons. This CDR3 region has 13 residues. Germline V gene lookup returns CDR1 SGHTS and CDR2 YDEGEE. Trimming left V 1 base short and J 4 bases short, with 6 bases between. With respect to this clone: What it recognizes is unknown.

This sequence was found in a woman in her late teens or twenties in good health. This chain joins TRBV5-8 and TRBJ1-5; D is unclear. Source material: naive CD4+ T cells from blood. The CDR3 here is CASSLRENQPQHF. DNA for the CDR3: TGTGCCAGCAGCTTGAGGGAGAATCAGCCCCAGCATTTT.